Ten or more counts support the clone carrying this TCR beta chain. The data stem from a study of T cells of healthy individuals. MiXCR was run by TCRdb on the 5' RACE reads, yielding one entry per CDR3 protein. Among 55,000 to 65,000 distinct CDR3 sequences, 15% to 20% were seen once, and the ten largest hold around 4.5%. The CDR3 is 15 amino acids. Trimming took off 4 bases at V and 4 bases at J, with 16 bases between the two ends. The germline CDR1 and CDR2 sequences are SEHNR and FQNEAQ (reference sequence). The J gene is TRBJ1-1, the V gene TRBV7-9, with TRBD1 as a possible D gene (5 bases). The receptor was isolated from a human donor in good health. CDR3 DNA: TGTGCCAGCAGCTCGAGGGGCGGGAGGATCACTGAAGCTTTCTTT. Protein sequence: CASSSRGGRITEAFF.